This entry describes one T cell receptor (beta chain). Repertoires were generated with immunoSEQ multiplex PCR, while TCRdb's copy carries only in-frame clones and drops some. Here the sample spans about 130,000 clones, over 75% being singletons. This sample is part of a study of control samples from healthy donors and cancer patients. Germline values: CDR1 SNHLY, CDR2 FYNNEI. This CDR3 is 15 amino acids long. Trimming shortened V by 4 bases and J by 2 bases, and 13 bases separated the two germline ends. Sequenced material: blood. This chain connects TRBV2 to TRBJ2-3; D assignment may be TRBD1 or TRBD2 (5 bases each). This sequence was found in a young man in good health. This chain's CDR3 is CASSGDGAPTDTQYF. Here the CDR3 DNA reads TGTGCCAGCAGTGGGGACGGGGCTCCCACAGATACGCAGTATTTT.